This entry concerns a single T cell receptor beta chain. Germline V gene data show CDR1 as MNHEY and CDR2 as SVGAGI. The CDR3 contains 15 residues. Trimming took 2 bases from V and 2 from J, leaving 12 bases between them. The sample belongs to a study of blood T cell repertoires in COVID-19. Clones were read by immunoSEQ multiplex PCR, and TCRdb kept only the in-frame ones, dropping some. The sample shows fewer than 600,000 clones, around 87% of them seen only once. Sequencing input: PBMCs or T cells enriched from blood (not recorded which). The clonotype comes from a middle-aged woman who had recovered from COVID-19. The J gene is TRBJ1-1, the V gene TRBV6-5; D is unclear. The CDR3 bases are TGTGCCAGCAGTTACACCCGGAGATCCAACACTGAAGCTTTCTTT. Translating gives CASSYTRRSNTEAFF.